This T cell receptor beta chain was obtained from a study of a mutant IDH1 vaccine in newly diagnosed glioma. Study context: Weeks 1, 3, 5, 7, 11, 15, 19 and 23 were when patients received their eight vaccinations. Treated patients, roughly 62% male and roughly 40% female, averaged approximately 40 years of age.

The protocol was immunoSEQ multiplex PCR, while the TCRdb copy is restricted to in-frame clones and leaves out a portion. The sample holds tens of thousands of clones, roughly 80% seen once. About this clone itself: The antigen remains undetermined.

Stated time point: week 23, last vaccination. The investigators gave 300 ug of mutant IDH1 20-mer peptide in each vaccine dose, together with topical imiquimod. Study-level points and caveats: Pseudoprogression appeared independent of alterations in top peripheral clonotypes.

This CDR3 region has 14 residues. Per germline, CDR1 SGHDT and CDR2 YYEEEE. Trimming removed 5 bases from V and 2 bases from J, with 13 bases in between. Material: PBMCs, obtained from a glioma patient whose treatment included an IDH1 peptide vaccine. This TCR was recovered from a man in his forties or fifties with glioma. The V call is TRBV5-6, the J call TRBJ2-5; no reliable D call. CDR3 sequence (DNA): TGTGCCAGCAGTCCTACCTTGATGCAAGAGACCCAGTACTTC. Its translation: CASSPTLMQETQYF.